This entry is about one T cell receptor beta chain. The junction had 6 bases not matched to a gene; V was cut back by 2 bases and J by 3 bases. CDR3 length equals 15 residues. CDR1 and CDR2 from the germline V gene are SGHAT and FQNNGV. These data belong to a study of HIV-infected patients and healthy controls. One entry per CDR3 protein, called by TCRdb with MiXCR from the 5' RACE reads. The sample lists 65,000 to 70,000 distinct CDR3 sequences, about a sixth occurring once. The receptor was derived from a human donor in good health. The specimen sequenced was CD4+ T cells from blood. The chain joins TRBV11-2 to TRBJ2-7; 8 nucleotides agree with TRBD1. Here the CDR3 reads CASSLTDRGHYEQYF. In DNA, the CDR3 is TGTGCCAGCAGCTTAACCGACAGGGGACACTACGAGCAGTACTTC.